These 3 T cell receptor beta chains were all obtained from the same sample, sequenced in a study of blood T cell repertoires in COVID-19. Libraries were prepared by immunoSEQ multiplex PCR; TCRdb keeps only in-frame clonotypes and omits some of them. The sample consists of 60,000 to 85,000 clones, roughly 83% of them appearing once. Sequenced: peripheral blood. All receptors come from a man of 80 years or more with acute or convalescent COVID-19.

The count of this clone is one. V is TRBV28 and J is TRBJ2-7, with D perhaps matching TRBD1 (5 bases). Germline V gene lookup returns CDR1 MDHEN and CDR2 SYDVKM. The V end lost 6 bases, the J end lost 5 bases, and 20 bases lay between the germline ends. The CDR3 has 15 residues. CDR3 coding DNA: TGTGCCAGCAGCCTCCTGACAGACGGGTTCAACGAGCAGTACTTC. Translated: CASSLLTDGFNEQYF.

The V gene is TRBV28, the J gene TRBJ1-2; 10 bases match TRBD1. Germline V gene lookup returns CDR1 MDHEN and CDR2 SYDVKM. The CDR3 consists of 14 residues. The V and J ends lost 3 bases and 6 bases, in that order; junction bases with no gene match: 4. CDR3 nucleotide sequence: TGTGCCAGCAGTTTGACAGGGGGCAGACATGGCTACACCTTC. This translates into CASSLTGGRHGYTF.

The chain is built from TRBV18 and TRBJ2-1; D is undetermined. V lost 5 bases, J lost 6 bases, and 14 bases lay in between. The V gene's germline CDR1 is KGHSH and CDR2 LQKENI. This CDR3 spans 14 amino acids. The CDR3 DNA reads TGTGCCAGCTCAGAAGACATCGGTACCAATGAGCAGTTCTTC. Translated, it gives CASSEDIGTNEQFF.